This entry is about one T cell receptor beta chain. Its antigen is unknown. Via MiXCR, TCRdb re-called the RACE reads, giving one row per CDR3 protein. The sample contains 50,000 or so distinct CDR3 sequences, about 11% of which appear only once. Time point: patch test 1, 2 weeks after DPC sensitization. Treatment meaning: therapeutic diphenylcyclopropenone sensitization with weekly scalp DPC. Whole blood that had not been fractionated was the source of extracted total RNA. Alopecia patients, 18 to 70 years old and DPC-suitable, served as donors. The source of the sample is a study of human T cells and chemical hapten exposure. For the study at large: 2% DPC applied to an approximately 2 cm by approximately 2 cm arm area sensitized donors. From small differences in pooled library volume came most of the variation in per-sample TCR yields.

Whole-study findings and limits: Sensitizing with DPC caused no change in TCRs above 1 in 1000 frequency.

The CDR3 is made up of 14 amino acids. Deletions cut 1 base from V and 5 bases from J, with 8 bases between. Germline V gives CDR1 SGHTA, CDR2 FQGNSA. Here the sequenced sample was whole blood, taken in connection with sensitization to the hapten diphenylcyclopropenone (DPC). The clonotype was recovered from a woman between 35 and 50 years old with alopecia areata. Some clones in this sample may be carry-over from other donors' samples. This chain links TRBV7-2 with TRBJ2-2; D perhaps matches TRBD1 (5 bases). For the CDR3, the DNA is TGTGCCAGCAGCTTAGACAGGCAAACCGGGGAGCTGTTTTTT. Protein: CASSLDRQTGELFF.